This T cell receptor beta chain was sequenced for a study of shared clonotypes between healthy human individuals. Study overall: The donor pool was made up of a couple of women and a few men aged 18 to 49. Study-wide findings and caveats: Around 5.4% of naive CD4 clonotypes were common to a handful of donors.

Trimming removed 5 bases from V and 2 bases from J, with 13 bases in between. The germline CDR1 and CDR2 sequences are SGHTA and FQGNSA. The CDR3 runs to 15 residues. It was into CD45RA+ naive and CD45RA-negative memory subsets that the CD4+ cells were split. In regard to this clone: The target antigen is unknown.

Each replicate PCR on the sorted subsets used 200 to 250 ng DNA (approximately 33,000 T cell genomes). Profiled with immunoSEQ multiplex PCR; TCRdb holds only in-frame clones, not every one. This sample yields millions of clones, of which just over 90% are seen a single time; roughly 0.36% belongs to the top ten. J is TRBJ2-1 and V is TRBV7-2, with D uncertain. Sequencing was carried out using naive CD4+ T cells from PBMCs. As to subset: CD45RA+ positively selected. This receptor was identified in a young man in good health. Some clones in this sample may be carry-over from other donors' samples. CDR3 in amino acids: CASSQSWDTYNEQFF. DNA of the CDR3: TGTGCCAGCAGCCAATCCTGGGATACCTACAATGAGCAGTTCTTC.